These 6 T cell receptor beta chains were sequenced from one sample in a study of post-analysis software for immune sequencing data. General study results and limits: Patients used several TRBV segments, including TRBV5-6, TRBV5-1 and TRBV20-1, more often than controls.

The TCR beta cDNA libraries contained unique molecular identifiers. TCRdb itself ran the PCR reads through MiXCR, one entry per CDR3 protein. The sample shows about 770,000 distinct CDR3 sequences, 40% to 55% of them seen only once. Their antigen targets remain unknown. The sample comprised blood. These receptors all come from a girl aged 5-17 years with multiple sclerosis.

This clonotype has just a few counts. The V gene is TRBV15, the J gene TRBJ2-4; D possibly uses TRBD1 or TRBD2 (5 bases each). The J call may be wrong; the DNA end is better matched by TRBJ2-7. The CDR3 length is 12 residues. CDR1 LNHNV and CDR2 YYDKDF come from the germline V gene (reference sequence). CDR3: CATSVGTSEQYF. The CDR3 DNA is TGTGCCACCAGCGTGGGGACCAGCGAGCAGTACTTC.

The gene calls are TRBV6-6 and TRBJ1-2; TRBD1 matches at 7 bases. V lost 6 bases and J lost 5; bases outside the gene matches: 6. This CDR3 has 13 amino acids. CDR1 MNHNY and CDR2 SVGAGI come from the germline V gene (reference sequence). Here the CDR3 reads CASRGGQQYGYTF. The CDR3 DNA sequence: TGTGCCAGCAGGGGGGGACAGCAGTATGGCTACACCTTC.

The CDR3, as DNA: TGCGCCAGCAGCTGGGACAGGATCGCCATAAATGAGCAGTTCTTC. This sequence encodes CASSWDRIAINEQFF. This rearrangement joins TRBV5-1 to TRBJ2-1; 8 positions agree with TRBD1. There are 15 residues in the CDR3. The germline CDR1 and CDR2 sequences are SGHRS and YFSETQ. V trimming: 3 bases; J trimming: 7 bases; junction bases outside the gene matches: 9.

This chain connects TRBV27 to TRBJ2-1; D possibly matches TRBD1 or TRBD2 (6 bases each). The CDR3 sequence is 16 residues long. The germline V gene encodes CDR1 MNHEY and CDR2 SMNVEV (reference sequence). Trimming removed 5 bases at V and 6 bases at J, with 20 bases between. The chain's CDR3 is CASSPLSGETGNEQFF. The CDR3 coding sequence is TGTGCCAGCAGTCCCCTTTCGGGAGAGACAGGCAATGAGCAGTTCTTC.

The chain employs TRBV12-3 or TRBV12-4 and TRBJ2-5; weak D call: TRBD2 (6 bases). CDR3 size: 12 residues. V was shortened by 10 bases and J by 0 bases, with 9 bases between the two germline ends. CDR3 in DNA: TGTGCCATTGGGAGGTACCAAGAGACCCAGTACTTC. Protein: CAIGRYQETQYF.

This clonotype has only a few counts. The genes are TRBV10-3 and TRBJ2-1; 7 positions agree with TRBD1. The CDR3 extends over 16 amino acids. Unmatched junction bases numbered 9, after V lost 0 bases and J lost 7 bases. CDR1 ENHRY and CDR2 SYGVKD come from the germline V gene. For the CDR3, the DNA is TGTGCCATCAGTGAGTCCCAGGACAGGTATAGTAATGAGCAGTTCTTC. Translation: CAISESQDRYSNEQFF.